The sequence of this T cell receptor (beta chain) was determined in a study of regulatory T cells in long-lasting Graves disease. Study-wide results and limits: When disease was persistent, TRBV28, TRBJ1-2 and TRBJ2-5 were the favored segments.

Time point denoted: newly diagnosed GD, antithyroid drugs for less than 3 months. From RNA extracted from PBMCs, the TCR library was made. With respect to this clonotype: Its target is unknown.

HTBI primers from iRepertoire and Arm-PCR of CDR3 regions yielded the TCR beta libraries. TCRdb recomputed calls from the multiplex PCR reads with MiXCR, one row per CDR3 protein. Of hundreds of thousands of distinct CDR3 sequences listed, around 15% are singletons. V lost 7 bases and J 5 bases, leaving 17 bases between the germline ends. The CDR3 contains 15 residues. In germline, CDR1 is MDHEN, CDR2 SYDVKM. The data also belong to a second study, concerning T cells in Graves' hyperthyroidism and ophthalmopathy. That paper notes: Lactation, pregnancy, other autoimmune disease or uncontrolled infection led to exclusion of patients.

The TCR was taken from a man aged 18 to 29 with Graves disease. V is TRBV28 and J is TRBJ2-2; D tentatively reads TRBD1 or TRBD2 (5 bases each). Specimen: peripheral blood mononuclear cells (PBMCs), collected at new diagnosis, from a patient treated with antithyroid drugs. The CDR3 is CASTEPGLGTGELFF. In DNA form, the CDR3 reads TGTGCCAGCACCGAACCGGGGCTTGGGACCGGGGAGCTGTTTTTT.